Presented here are 8 T cell receptor beta chains from one specimen sequenced in a study of radiation and T cells in renal cell carcinoma. TCRdb's table, derived via immunoSEQ multiplex PCR, lists solely in-frame clones and lacks some. The profile covers just over 15,000 clones, with 64% appearing a single time and roughly a quarter taken by the ten largest. Treatment: 15 Gy SBRT to primary tumor, nephrectomy 4 weeks later. This material consisted of tumor tissue, taken from a patient whose treatment included radiotherapy and nephrectomy. All receptors come from a woman aged 70 to 79 with renal cell carcinoma.

This clone has just a few counts. The chain links TRBV7-9 to TRBJ1-2; no reliable D call. V lost 4 bases, J lost 3 bases, and 9 bases lay in between. CDR1 is SEHNR and CDR2 is FQNEAQ in the germline V gene (reference sequence). The CDR3 sequence is 13 residues long. CDR3 sequence reads: CASSSGRDYGYTF. The CDR3 nucleotides read TGTGCCAGCAGCTCCGGCCGCGACTATGGCTACACCTTC.

This sequence joins TRBV19 and TRBJ1-4; D might be TRBD1 (5 bases). V lost 10 bases and J 2 bases, leaving 17 bases between the germline ends. This CDR3 spans 15 amino acids. The germline CDR1 and CDR2 sequences are LNHDA and SQIVND (reference sequence). The CDR3 bases are TGTGCCACCAAGGACACCCCTGGGACTAATGAAAAACTGTTTTTT. Amino acid sequence: CATKDTPGTNEKLFF.

The chain joins TRBV4-2 to TRBJ2-5; 14 bases line up with TRBD2. This CDR3 has 16 amino acids. Germline trimming cut 3 bases from V and 5 bases from J; bases unmatched to any gene: 5. The germline V gene has CDR1 LGHNA and CDR2 YNFKEQ. The CDR3 protein is CASSHGTSGGSETQYF. In nucleotides, the CDR3 is TGTGCCAGCAGCCACGGGACTAGCGGGGGCTCGGAGACCCAGTACTTC.

V gene TRBV19 combines with J gene TRBJ2-1; unclear D gene. Germline V gene data show CDR1 as LNHDA and CDR2 as SQIVND (reference sequence). This CDR3 contains 14 residues. Between the trimmed V and J ends, which lost 1 base and 6 bases, there was a span of 10 bases. In DNA, the CDR3 is TGTGCCAGTAGTATAGGACCTGAAGCCAATGAGCAGTTCTTC. It codes for CASSIGPEANEQFF.

V is TRBV4-3 and J is TRBJ1-2; D is unclear. Germline CDR1 and CDR2: LGHNA and YSLEER. The V gene lost 0 bases and the J gene lost 0 bases, with 11 bases spanning the gap. This CDR3 has 16 residues. The CDR3 here is CASSQDLGKANYGYTF. The CDR3 coding sequence is TGCGCCAGCAGCCAAGATTTGGGGAAAGCTAACTATGGCTACACCTTC.

The chain combines TRBV2 with TRBJ2-1; 11 bases are shared with TRBD2. The V and J ends lost 6 bases and 8 bases, in that order; junction bases with no gene match: 9. CDR3 length equals 15 residues. The V gene's germline CDR1 is SNHLY and CDR2 FYNNEI. CDR3 in amino acids: CASRETSGGRDEQFF. Here the CDR3 DNA reads TGTGCCAGCAGGGAAACTAGCGGGGGCCGGGATGAGCAGTTCTTC.

The chain links TRBV7-3 to TRBJ2-6; no definite D call. Germline-derived CDR1 and CDR2 are SGHTA and FQGTGA. The CDR3 covers 13 residues. The V end was cut by 3 bases, the J end by 4 bases, with 4 bases between. The CDR3, as DNA: TGTGCCAGCAGCTTTTTCGGGGCCAACGTCCTGACTTTC. Translation: CASSFFGANVLTF. Drawing the rest from reference TRBV7-3 and TRBJ2-6, the complete variable domain is GAGVSQTPSNKVTEKGKYVELRCDPISGHTALYWYRQSLGQGPEFLIYFQGTGAADDSGLPNDRFFAVRPEGSVSTLKIQRTERGDSAVYLCASSFFGANVLTFGAGSRLTVL.

The V gene is TRBV5-1, the J gene TRBJ1-6, with D unclear. CDR1 and CDR2 from the germline V gene are SGHRS and YFSETQ. The CDR3 runs to 14 residues. V was clipped by 0 bases and J by 9 bases, with 10 bases between them. CDR3 in DNA: TGCGCCAGCAGCTTGGACGGGGAGGGTTCACCCCTCCACTTT. Translating it yields CASSLDGEGSPLHF.